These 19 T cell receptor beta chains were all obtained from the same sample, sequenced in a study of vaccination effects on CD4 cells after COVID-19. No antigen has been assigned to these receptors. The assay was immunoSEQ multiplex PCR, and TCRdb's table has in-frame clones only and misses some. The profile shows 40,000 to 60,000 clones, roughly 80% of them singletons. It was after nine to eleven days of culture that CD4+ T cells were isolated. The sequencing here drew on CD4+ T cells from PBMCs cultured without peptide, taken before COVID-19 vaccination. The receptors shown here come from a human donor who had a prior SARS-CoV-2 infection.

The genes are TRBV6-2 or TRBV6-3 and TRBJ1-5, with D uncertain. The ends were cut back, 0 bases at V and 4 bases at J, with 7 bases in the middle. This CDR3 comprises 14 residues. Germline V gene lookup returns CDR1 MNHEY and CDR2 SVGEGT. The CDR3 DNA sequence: TGTGCCAGCAGTTACTCGAACGCAAATCAGCCCCAGCATTTT. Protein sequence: CASSYSNANQPQHF.

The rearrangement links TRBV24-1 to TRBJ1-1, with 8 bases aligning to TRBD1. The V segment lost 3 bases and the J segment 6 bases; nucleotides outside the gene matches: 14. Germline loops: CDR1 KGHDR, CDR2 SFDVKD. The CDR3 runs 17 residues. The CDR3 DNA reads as TGTGCCACCAGTGATCTGGGGCCGGACAGGGAGGGCTCTGAAGCTTTCTTT. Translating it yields CATSDLGPDREGSEAFF.

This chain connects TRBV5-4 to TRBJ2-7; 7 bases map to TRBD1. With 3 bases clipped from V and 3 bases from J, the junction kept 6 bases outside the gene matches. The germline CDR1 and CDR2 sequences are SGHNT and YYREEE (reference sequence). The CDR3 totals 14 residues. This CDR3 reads CASSWKGQSYEQYF. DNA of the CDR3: TGTGCCAGCAGCTGGAAGGGACAGAGCTACGAGCAGTACTTC.

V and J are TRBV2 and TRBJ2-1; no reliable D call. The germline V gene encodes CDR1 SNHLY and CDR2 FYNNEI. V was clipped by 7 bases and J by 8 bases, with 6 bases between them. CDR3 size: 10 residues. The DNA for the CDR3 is TGTGCCAGCAAGAAACATGAGCAGTTCTTC. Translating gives CASKKHEQFF.

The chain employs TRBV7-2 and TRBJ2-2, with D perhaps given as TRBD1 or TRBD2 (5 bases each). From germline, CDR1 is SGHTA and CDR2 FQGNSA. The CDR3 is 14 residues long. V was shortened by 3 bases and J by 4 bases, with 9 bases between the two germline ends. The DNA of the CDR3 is TGTGCCAGCAGCTTGGGACCGAGCACCGGGGAGCTGTTTTTT. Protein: CASSLGPSTGELFF. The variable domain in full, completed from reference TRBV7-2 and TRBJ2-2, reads GAGVSQSPSNKVTEKGKDVELRCDPISGHTALYWYRQSLGQGLEFLIYFQGNSAPDKSGLPSDRFSAERTGGSVSTLTIQRTQQEDSAVYLCASSLGPSTGELFFGEGSRLTVL.

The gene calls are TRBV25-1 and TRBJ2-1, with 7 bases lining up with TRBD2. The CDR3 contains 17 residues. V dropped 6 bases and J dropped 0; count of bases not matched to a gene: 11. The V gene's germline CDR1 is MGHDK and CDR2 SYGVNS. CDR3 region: CASSGTGRGSSYNEQFF. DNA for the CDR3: TGTGCCAGCAGCGGCACTGGGAGGGGAAGCTCCTACAATGAGCAGTTCTTC.

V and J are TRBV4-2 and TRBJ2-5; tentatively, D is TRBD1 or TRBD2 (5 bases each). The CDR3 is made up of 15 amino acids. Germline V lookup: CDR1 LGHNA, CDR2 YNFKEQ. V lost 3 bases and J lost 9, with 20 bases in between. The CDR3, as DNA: TGTGCCAGCAGCCAGGGGGACCTGGGAAAATCGGCCCAGTACTTC. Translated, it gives CASSQGDLGKSAQYF.

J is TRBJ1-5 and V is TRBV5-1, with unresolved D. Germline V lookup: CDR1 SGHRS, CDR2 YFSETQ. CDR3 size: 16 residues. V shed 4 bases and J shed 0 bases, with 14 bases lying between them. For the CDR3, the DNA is TGCGCCAGCAGCATCTCCGGGAGTTATAGCAATCAGCCCCAGCATTTT. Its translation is CASSISGSYSNQPQHF.

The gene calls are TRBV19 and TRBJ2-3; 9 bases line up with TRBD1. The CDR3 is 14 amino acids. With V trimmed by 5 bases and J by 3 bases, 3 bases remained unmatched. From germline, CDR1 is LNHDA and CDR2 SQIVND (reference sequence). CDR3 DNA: TGTGCCAGTAGTCCGGGACAGGGTACAGATACGCAGTATTTT. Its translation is CASSPGQGTDTQYF.

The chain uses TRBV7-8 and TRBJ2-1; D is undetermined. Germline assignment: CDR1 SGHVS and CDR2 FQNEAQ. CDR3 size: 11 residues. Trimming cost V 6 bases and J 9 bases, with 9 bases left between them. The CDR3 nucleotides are TGTGCCAGCAGTCGACAATTTGAGCAGTTCTTC. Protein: CASSRQFEQFF. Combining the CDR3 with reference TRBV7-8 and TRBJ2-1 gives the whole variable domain GAGVSQSPRYKVAKRGQDVALRCDPISGHVSLFWYQQALGQGPEFLTYFQNEAQLDKSGLPSDRFFAERPEGSVSTLKIQRTQQEDSAVYLCASSRQFEQFFGPGTRLTVL.

The CDR3 loop is CASSHLPGQTMNTEAFF. CDR3 in DNA: TGTGCCAGCAGCCACCTACCGGGACAGACGATGAACACTGAAGCTTTCTTT. The chain links TRBV4-2 to TRBJ1-1; 7 bases are a match to TRBD1. V lost 3 bases, J lost 0 bases, and 10 bases stayed unmatched. The CDR3 length is 17 residues. CDR1 and CDR2 (germline): LGHNA, YNFKEQ.

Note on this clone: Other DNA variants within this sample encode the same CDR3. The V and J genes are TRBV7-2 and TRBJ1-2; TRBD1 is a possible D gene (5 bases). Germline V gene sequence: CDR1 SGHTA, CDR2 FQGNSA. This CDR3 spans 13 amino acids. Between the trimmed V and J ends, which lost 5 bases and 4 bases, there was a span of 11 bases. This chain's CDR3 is CASSLSGGYGYTF. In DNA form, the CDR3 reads TGTGCCAGCAGCCTAAGTGGGGGCTATGGCTACACCTTC.

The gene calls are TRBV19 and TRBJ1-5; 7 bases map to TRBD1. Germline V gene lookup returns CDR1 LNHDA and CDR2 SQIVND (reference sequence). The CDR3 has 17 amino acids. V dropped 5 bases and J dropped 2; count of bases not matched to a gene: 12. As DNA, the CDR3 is TGTGCCAGTAGTGGATACAGGGGCCTAGAGGGCAATCAGCCCCAGCATTTT. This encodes CASSGYRGLEGNQPQHF.

CDR3 coding DNA: TGCGCCAGCAGCCAAGATCGGGAGGGGTCAGATACGCAGTATTTT. Translation: CASSQDREGSDTQYF. V usage is TRBV4-1 and J usage is TRBJ2-3, with 8 bases matching TRBD2. V dropped 0 bases and J dropped 4; count of bases not matched to a gene: 3. Germline-derived CDR1 and CDR2 are MGHRA and YSYEKL. The CDR3 runs 15 residues.

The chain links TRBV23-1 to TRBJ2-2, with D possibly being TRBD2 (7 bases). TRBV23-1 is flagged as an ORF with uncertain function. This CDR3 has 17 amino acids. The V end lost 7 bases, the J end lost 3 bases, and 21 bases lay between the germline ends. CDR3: CASNPQGKGGDTGELFF. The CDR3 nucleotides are TGCGCCAGCAACCCCCAGGGGAAGGGAGGGGACACCGGGGAGCTGTTTTTT.

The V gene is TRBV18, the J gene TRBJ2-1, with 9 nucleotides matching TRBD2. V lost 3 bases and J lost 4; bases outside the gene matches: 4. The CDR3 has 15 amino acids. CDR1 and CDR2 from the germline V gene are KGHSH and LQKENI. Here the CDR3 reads CASSPGLAIYNEQFF. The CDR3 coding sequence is TGTGCCAGCTCACCCGGACTAGCGATTTACAATGAGCAGTTCTTC.

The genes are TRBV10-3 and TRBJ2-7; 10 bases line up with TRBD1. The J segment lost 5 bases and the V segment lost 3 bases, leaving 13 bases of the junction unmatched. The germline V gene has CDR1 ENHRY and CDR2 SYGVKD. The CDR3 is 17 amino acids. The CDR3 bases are TGTGCCATCAGTGATTTCGAAGGCCGGACAGGGGGGGACGAGCAGTACTTC. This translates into CAISDFEGRTGGDEQYF.

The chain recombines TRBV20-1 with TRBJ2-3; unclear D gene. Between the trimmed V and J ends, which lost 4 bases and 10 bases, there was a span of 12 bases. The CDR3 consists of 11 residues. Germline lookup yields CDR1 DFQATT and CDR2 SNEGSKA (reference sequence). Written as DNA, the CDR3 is TGCAGTGCTAATTTAGGAAGGCCGCAGTATTTT. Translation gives CSANLGRPQYF.

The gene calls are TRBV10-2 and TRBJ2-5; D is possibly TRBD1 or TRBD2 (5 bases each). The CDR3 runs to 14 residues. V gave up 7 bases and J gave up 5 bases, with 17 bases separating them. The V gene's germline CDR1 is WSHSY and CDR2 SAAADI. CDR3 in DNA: TGCGCCAGCACTGGGGGTAATCTCCTCGAGACCCAGTACTTC. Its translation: CASTGGNLLETQYF.